Sequencing of this TCR beta chain was carried out in a study of blood T cell repertoires in COVID-19. This CDR3 comprises 15 residues. V was shortened by 2 bases and J by 4 bases, with 14 bases between the two germline ends. Per the germline V gene, CDR1 is MGHRA and CDR2 is YSYEKL. Produced via immunoSEQ multiplex PCR; TCRdb's table is partial and in-frame only. The repertoire holds approximately 300,000 clones, with just under 90% as singletons. The J gene is TRBJ1-1, the V gene TRBV4-1, with D tentatively TRBD1 (5 bases). This sequence was found in a woman aged 25 to 39 who had recovered from COVID-19. The specimen was PBMCs or T cells enriched from blood (not recorded which). The CDR3 DNA reads TGCGCCAGCAGCCAAAACCTTGGAGGGGTCACTGAAGCTTTCTTT. Translation gives CASSQNLGGVTEAFF.